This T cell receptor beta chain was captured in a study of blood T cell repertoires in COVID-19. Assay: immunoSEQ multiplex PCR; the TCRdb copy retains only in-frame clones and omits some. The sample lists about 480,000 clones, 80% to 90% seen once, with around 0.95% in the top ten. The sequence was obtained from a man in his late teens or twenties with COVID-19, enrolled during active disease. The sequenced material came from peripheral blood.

For the CDR3, the DNA is TGTGCCAGTAGTATCCGGGGAAGAGGGGCCAAAAACATTCAGTACTTC. This encodes CASSIRGRGAKNIQYF. The V call is TRBV19, the J call TRBJ2-4, with D possibly being TRBD2 (5 bases). The germline CDR1 and CDR2 sequences are LNHDA and SQIVND (reference sequence). This CDR3 has 16 residues. V lost 3 bases and J lost 1, with 13 bases in between.